What follows are 20 T cell receptor beta chains derived from one specimen sequenced in a study of T cell responses to AZD1222 COVID-19 vaccine. The repertoire was sequenced with immunoSEQ multiplex PCR; TCRdb's copy has only in-frame clones and lacks some. Among about 150,000 clones listed, roughly nine tenths were seen once. The input for sequencing was peripheral blood, taken on day 0 of AZD1222 vaccination. Source of these receptors: an adult in good health.

This clone was detected once. V and J are TRBV2 and TRBJ1-4; D may be TRBD1 (6 bases). The germline V and J ends were trimmed by 5 bases and 11 bases, with 18 bases remaining between them. Germline lookup yields CDR1 SNHLY and CDR2 FYNNEI. The CDR3 extends over 14 amino acids. CDR3 in amino acids: CASSNIGGARKLFF. CDR3 in DNA: TGTGCCAGCAGTAATATAGGGGGGGCGCGGAAACTGTTTTTT.

V usage is TRBV7-3 and J usage is TRBJ2-7; 13 positions agree with TRBD2. The V and J ends lost 6 bases and 5 bases, in that order; junction bases with no gene match: 4. This CDR3 region has 14 residues. Germline V CDR1 and CDR2: SGHTA, FQGTGA. CDR3: CASRFGLAGDEQYF. The CDR3 DNA reads TGTGCCAGCAGGTTCGGACTAGCGGGAGACGAGCAGTACTTC.

This clone was counted once. The chain combines TRBV30 with TRBJ1-6; tentative D call: TRBD1 (5 bases). V was trimmed by 2 bases and J by 6 bases, leaving 11 bases between them. The CDR3 length is 14 residues. The germline V gene has CDR1 GTSNPN and CDR2 SVGIG (reference sequence). CDR3 nucleotides: TGTGCCTGGAGTACCGGGACCGGTAATTCACCCCTCCACTTT. Its protein product is CAWSTGTGNSPLHF. Full variable domain (missing parts from reference TRBV30 and TRBJ1-6): SQTIHQWPATLVQPVGSPLSLECTVEGTSNPNLYWYRQAAGRGLQLLFYSVGIGQISSEVPQNLSASRPQDRQFILSSKKLLLSDSGFYLCAWSTGTGNSPLHFGNGTRLTVT.

The chain is built from TRBV14 and TRBJ2-1; D gene unclear. The CDR3 has 17 residues. The V gene lost 0 bases and the J gene lost 0 bases, with 12 bases spanning the gap. The V gene's germline CDR1 is SGHDN and CDR2 FVKESK. The CDR3 loop reads CASSQDYRRSSYNEQFF. The CDR3 DNA is TGTGCCAGCAGCCAAGATTATAGGCGGAGCTCCTACAATGAGCAGTTCTTC.

The chain carries TRBV7-9 and TRBJ2-2; maybe TRBD1 (5 bases). The germline V and J ends were trimmed by 7 bases and 5 bases, with 11 bases remaining between them. CDR1 and CDR2 from the germline V gene are SEHNR and FQNEAQ (reference sequence). This CDR3 is built from 13 residues. The CDR3 sequence: CASITRQTGELFF. For the CDR3, the DNA is TGTGCCAGCATAACCCGACAGACCGGGGAGCTGTTTTTT.

The gene calls are TRBV14 and TRBJ1-1, with D perhaps TRBD1 (5 bases). The CDR3 covers 13 residues. CDR1 is SGHDN, CDR2 FVKESK, per germline. Trimming removed 4 bases from V and 5 bases from J, with 11 bases in between. The CDR3 spells CASSPIGGTEAFF. CDR3 nucleotide sequence: TGTGCCAGCAGCCCCATCGGGGGGACTGAAGCTTTCTTT.

This clone has a single count. V and J are TRBV27 and TRBJ2-2; weak D call: TRBD1 (5 bases). Trimming left V 2 bases short and J 4 bases short, with 14 bases between. The CDR3 totals 16 residues. The germline gives CDR1 MNHEY, CDR2 SMNVEV (reference sequence). CDR3 sequence (DNA): TGTGCCAGCAGTTTAGTCCCAGGGCTGGGCACCGGGGAGCTGTTTTTT. Translated, it gives CASSLVPGLGTGELFF.

This clone was recorded a few times. The chain carries TRBV20-1 and TRBJ2-3, with D possibly TRBD2 on 5 matching bases. This CDR3 comprises 13 residues. Germline CDR1 reads DFQATT; CDR2 reads SNEGSKA (reference sequence). Trimming took off 5 bases at V and 0 bases at J, with 9 bases between the two ends. The CDR3 spells CSARGSSTDTQYF. The CDR3 coding sequence is TGCAGTGCTCGTGGGAGTAGCACAGATACGCAGTATTTT.

In its sample, this clone was seen once. J is TRBJ2-1 and V is TRBV12-5; TRBD2 is a possible D gene (6 bases). The CDR3 has 15 residues. Between the trimmed V and J ends, which lost 0 bases and 6 bases, there was a span of 12 bases. Germline CDR1 reads LGHNT; CDR2 reads FRNRAP. The CDR3 sequence: CASGLVVAEPNEQFF. CDR3 sequence (DNA): TGTGCTAGTGGTTTGGTAGTAGCGGAGCCCAATGAGCAGTTCTTC.

The chain is built from TRBV6-2 or TRBV6-3 and TRBJ2-1; no reliable D call. The CDR3 spans 12 residues. V lost 0 bases, J lost 10 bases, and 7 bases lay in between. CDR1 is MNHEY and CDR2 is SVGEGT in the germline V gene. The CDR3 protein is CASSYSPQEQFF. DNA for the CDR3: TGTGCCAGCAGTTACTCTCCCCAAGAGCAGTTCTTC.

V and J are TRBV6-5 and TRBJ2-1, with D perhaps TRBD2 (5 bases). Germline assignment: CDR1 MNHEY and CDR2 SVGAGI. V gave up 2 bases and J gave up 1 base, with 12 bases separating them. This CDR3 spans 16 amino acids. The CDR3 reads CASSYGGGLSYNEQFF. The DNA for the CDR3 is TGTGCCAGCAGTTACGGAGGCGGGTTATCCTACAATGAGCAGTTCTTC.

The chain uses TRBV7-8 and TRBJ1-2, with 7 positions matching TRBD1. Germline V gives CDR1 SGHVS, CDR2 FQNEAQ. The CDR3 loop spans 13 amino acids. Trimming took 5 bases from V and 4 from J; bases not matched to a gene: 4. The CDR3 loop is CASSHRDSYGYTF. The DNA of the CDR3 is TGTGCCAGCAGCCACCGGGACAGCTATGGCTACACCTTC.

This clone was seen a single time. V and J are TRBV7-8 and TRBJ1-3, with D tentatively TRBD1 (6 bases). Trimming took 1 base from V and 2 from J, leaving 15 bases between them. CDR3 length: 17 amino acids. CDR1 and CDR2 (germline): SGHVS, FQNEAQ. Here the CDR3 DNA reads TGTGCCAGCAGCTTAGACGGTCGGGGGCGGGCTGGAAACACCATATATTTT. Residues: CASSLDGRGRAGNTIYF.

This rearrangement joins TRBV4-3 to TRBJ2-7; tentative D call: TRBD1 (5 bases). V was clipped by 2 bases and J by 7 bases, with 15 bases between them. The germline V gene encodes CDR1 LGHNA and CDR2 YSLEER. The CDR3 covers 14 residues. Here the CDR3 DNA reads TGCGCCAGCAGCCAAAACTCAGGGCCCGGGGAGCAGTACTTC. It yields the protein CASSQNSGPGEQYF.

This sequence joins TRBV15 and TRBJ1-1; D not certain. Germline V gene lookup returns CDR1 LNHNV and CDR2 YYDKDF (reference sequence). CDR3 length equals 12 residues. Trimming pared 0 bases from V and 7 bases from J, leaving 6 bases between. This CDR3 is CATSRDWGEAFF. Written as DNA, the CDR3 is TGTGCCACCAGCAGAGATTGGGGTGAAGCTTTCTTT.

V and J are TRBV5-1 and TRBJ2-1; 11 positions agree with TRBD2. This CDR3 has 16 amino acids. The germline V gene has CDR1 SGHRS and CDR2 YFSETQ. V lost 0 bases to trimming and J lost 10 bases; unmatched junction nucleotides: 9. The DNA for the CDR3 is TGCGCCAGCAGCTTGGGGTTAGCGGGAGGGCAAGACGAGCAGTTCTTC. It translates to CASSLGLAGGQDEQFF.

The chain couples TRBV5-1 to TRBJ2-5, with unresolved D. CDR1 is SGHRS, CDR2 YFSETQ, per germline. The ends were cut back, 4 bases at V and 2 bases at J, with 3 bases in the middle. The CDR3 extends over 11 amino acids. CDR3 nucleotides: TGCGCCAGCAGCCTGCAAGAGACCCAGTACTTC. It translates to CASSLQETQYF.

This sequence joins TRBV28 and TRBJ1-1; D is unresolved. Germline V gene lookup returns CDR1 MDHEN and CDR2 SYDVKM. V lost 8 bases to trimming and J lost 3 bases, with 4 bases between them. The CDR3 is 10 amino acids. CDR3 bases: TGTGCCAGCTTTGACACTGAAGCTTTCTTT. It encodes CASFDTEAFF. The full variable domain, with the rest looked up from reference TRBV28 and TRBJ1-1, is DVKVTQSSRYLVKRTGEKVFLECVQDMDHENMFWYRQDPGLGLRLIYFSYDVKMKEKGDIPEGYSVSREKKERFSLILESASTNQTSMYLCASFDTEAFFGQGTRLTVV.

The V and J genes are TRBV7-2 and TRBJ2-3; D perhaps matches TRBD2 (6 bases). This CDR3 is built from 14 residues. Deletions cut 2 bases from V and 1 base from J, with 7 bases between. The V gene's germline CDR1 is SGHTA and CDR2 FQGNSA. This CDR3 is CASSLQRGTDTQYF. CDR3 coding DNA: TGTGCCAGCAGCTTACAGCGGGGCACAGATACGCAGTATTTT.

The chain employs TRBV11-1 and TRBJ1-4; D unclear. V was shortened by 1 base and J by 8 bases, with 2 bases between the two germline ends. CDR3 length: 11 residues. Germline V gene lookup returns CDR1 SGHAT and CDR2 FQDESV (reference sequence). CDR3 region: CASSLGEKLFF. In DNA, the CDR3 is TGTGCCAGCAGCTTAGGAGAAAAACTGTTTTTT.